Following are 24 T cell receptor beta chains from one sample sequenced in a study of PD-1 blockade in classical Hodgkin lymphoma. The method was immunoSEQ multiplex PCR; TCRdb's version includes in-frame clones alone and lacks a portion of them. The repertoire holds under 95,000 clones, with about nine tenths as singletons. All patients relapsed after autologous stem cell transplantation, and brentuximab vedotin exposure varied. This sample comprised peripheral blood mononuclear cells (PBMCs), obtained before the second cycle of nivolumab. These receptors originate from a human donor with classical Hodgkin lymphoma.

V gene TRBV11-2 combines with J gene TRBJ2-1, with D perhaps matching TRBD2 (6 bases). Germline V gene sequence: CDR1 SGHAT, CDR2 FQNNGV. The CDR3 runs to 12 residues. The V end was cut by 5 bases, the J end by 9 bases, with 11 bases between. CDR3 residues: CASSLSGGEQFF. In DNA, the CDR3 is TGTGCCAGCAGCCTATCCGGGGGTGAGCAGTTCTTC.

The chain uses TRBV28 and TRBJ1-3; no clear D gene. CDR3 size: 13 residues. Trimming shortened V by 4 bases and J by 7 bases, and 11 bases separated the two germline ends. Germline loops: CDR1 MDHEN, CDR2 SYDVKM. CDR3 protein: CASSSFRINTIYF. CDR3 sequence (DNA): TGTGCCAGCAGTTCCTTCAGGATTAACACCATATATTTT.

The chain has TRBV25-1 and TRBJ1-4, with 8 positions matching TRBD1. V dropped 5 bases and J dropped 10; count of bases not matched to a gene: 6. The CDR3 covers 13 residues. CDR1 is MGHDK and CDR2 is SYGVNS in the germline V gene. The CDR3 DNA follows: TGTGCCAGCAGTCCCCCCGGGACAGGAAAACTGTTTTTT. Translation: CASSPPGTGKLFF.

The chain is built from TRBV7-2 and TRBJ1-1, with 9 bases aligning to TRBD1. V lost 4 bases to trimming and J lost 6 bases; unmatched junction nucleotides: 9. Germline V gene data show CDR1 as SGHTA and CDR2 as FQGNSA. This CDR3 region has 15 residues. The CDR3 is CASSSTQGAAAEAFF. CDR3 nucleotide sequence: TGTGCCAGCAGCTCAACACAGGGGGCGGCGGCTGAAGCTTTCTTT.

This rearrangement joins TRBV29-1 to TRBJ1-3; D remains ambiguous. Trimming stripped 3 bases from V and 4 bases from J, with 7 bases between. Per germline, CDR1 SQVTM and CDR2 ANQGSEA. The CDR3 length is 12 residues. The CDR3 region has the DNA TGCAGCGTTGAGGGCAGCGGAAACACCATATATTTT. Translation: CSVEGSGNTIYF.

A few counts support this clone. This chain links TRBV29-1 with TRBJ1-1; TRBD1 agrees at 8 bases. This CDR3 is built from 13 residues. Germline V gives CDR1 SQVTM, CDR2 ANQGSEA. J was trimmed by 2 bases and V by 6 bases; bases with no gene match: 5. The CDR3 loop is CSVGTGYNTEAFF. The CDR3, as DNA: TGCAGCGTGGGGACAGGCTATAACACTGAAGCTTTCTTT.

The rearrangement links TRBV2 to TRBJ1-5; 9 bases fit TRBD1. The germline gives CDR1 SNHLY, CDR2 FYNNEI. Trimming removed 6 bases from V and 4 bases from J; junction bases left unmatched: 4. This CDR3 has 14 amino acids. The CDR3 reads CASRGTGSNQPQHF. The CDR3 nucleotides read TGTGCCAGCAGGGGGACAGGGTCGAATCAGCCCCAGCATTTT.

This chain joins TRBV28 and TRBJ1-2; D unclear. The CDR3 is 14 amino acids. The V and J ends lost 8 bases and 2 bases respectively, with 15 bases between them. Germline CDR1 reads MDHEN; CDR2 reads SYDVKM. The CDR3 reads CASGPGGGNYGYTF. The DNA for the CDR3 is TGTGCCAGCGGACCGGGAGGAGGGAACTATGGCTACACCTTC.

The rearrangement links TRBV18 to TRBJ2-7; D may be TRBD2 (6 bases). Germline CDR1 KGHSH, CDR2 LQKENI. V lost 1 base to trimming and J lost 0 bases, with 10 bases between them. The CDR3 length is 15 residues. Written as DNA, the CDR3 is TGTGCCAGCTCACCACTGCGGGGCAGCTCCTACGAGCAGTACTTC. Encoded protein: CASSPLRGSSYEQYF.

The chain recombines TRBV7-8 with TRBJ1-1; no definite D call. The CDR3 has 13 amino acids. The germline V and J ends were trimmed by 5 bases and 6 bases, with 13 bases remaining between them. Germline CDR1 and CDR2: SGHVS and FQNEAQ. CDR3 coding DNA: TGTGCCAGCAGCGTAACCCCGGCCGCTGAAGCTTTCTTT. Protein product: CASSVTPAAEAFF.

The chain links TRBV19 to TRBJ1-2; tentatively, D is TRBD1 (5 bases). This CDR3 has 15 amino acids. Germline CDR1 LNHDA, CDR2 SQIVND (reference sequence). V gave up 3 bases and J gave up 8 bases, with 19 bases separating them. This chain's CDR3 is CASSIRDPLFTGYTF. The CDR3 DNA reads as TGTGCCAGTAGTATCAGGGACCCCCTATTTACGGGCTACACCTTC.

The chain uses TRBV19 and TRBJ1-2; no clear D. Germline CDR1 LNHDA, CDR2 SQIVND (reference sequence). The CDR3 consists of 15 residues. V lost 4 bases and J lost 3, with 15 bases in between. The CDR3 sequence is CASSNKLWAYYGYTF. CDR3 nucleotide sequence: TGTGCCAGTAGTAACAAGCTATGGGCCTACTATGGCTACACCTTC.

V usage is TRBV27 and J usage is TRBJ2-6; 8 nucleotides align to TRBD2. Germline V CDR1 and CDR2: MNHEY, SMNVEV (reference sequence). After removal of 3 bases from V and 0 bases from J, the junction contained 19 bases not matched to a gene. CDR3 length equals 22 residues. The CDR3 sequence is CASSFSSGSGTPFRSGANVLTF. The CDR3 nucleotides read TGTGCCAGCAGTTTTTCTTCGGGTAGCGGGACTCCCTTCCGCTCTGGGGCCAACGTCCTGACTTTC.

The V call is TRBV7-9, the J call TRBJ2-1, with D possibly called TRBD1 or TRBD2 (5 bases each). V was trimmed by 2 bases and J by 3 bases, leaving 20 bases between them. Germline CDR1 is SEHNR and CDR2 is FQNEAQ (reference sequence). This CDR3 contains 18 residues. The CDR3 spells CASSLTRGRWGNYNEQFF. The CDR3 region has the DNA TGTGCCAGCAGCTTAACCCGAGGACGGTGGGGGAACTACAATGAGCAGTTCTTC. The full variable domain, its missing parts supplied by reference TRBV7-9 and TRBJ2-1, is DTGVSQNPRHKITKRGQNVTFRCDPISEHNRLYWYRQTLGQGPEFLTYFQNEAQLEKSRLLSDRFSAERPKGSFSTLEIQRTEQGDSAMYLCASSLTRGRWGNYNEQFFGPGTRLTVL.

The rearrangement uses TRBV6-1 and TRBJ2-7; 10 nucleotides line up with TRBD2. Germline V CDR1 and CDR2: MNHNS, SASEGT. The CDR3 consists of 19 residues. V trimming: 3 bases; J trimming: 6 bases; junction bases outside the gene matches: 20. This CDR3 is CASSESRGLAESWEGEQYF. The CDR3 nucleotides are TGTGCCAGCAGTGAGAGCCGTGGACTAGCGGAGTCTTGGGAGGGCGAGCAGTACTTC.

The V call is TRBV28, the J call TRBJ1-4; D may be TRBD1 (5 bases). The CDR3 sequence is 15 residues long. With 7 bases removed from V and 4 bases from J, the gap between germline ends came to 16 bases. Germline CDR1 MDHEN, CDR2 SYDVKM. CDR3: CASNEPGRVNEKLFF. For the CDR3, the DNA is TGTGCCAGCAACGAACCGGGACGGGTTAATGAAAAACTGTTTTTT.

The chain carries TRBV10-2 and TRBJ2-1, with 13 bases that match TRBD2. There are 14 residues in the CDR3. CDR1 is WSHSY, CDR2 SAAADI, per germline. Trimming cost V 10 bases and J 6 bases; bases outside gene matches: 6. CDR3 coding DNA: TGCGCCACCGCACTAGCGGGAGGGAGCAATGAGCAGTTCTTC. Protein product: CATALAGGSNEQFF.

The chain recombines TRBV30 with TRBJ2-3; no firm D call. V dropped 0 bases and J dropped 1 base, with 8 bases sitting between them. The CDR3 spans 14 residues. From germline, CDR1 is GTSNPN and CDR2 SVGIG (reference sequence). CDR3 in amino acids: CAWSVAPRTDTQYF. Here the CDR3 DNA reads TGTGCCTGGAGTGTAGCGCCCCGCACAGATACGCAGTATTTT.

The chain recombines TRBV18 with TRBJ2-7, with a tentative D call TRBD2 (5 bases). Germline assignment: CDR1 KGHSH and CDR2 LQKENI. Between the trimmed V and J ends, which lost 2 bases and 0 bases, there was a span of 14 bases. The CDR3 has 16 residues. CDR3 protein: CASSPTRATSSYEQYF. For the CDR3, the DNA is TGTGCCAGCTCACCAACGAGGGCCACTAGCTCCTACGAGCAGTACTTC.

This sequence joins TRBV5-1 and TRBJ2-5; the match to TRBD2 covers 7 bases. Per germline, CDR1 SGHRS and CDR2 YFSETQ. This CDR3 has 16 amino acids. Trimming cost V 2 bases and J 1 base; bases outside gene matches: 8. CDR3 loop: CASSLRVSSGQETQYF. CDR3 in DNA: TGCGCCAGCAGCTTAAGGGTATCTAGCGGCCAAGAGACCCAGTACTTC.

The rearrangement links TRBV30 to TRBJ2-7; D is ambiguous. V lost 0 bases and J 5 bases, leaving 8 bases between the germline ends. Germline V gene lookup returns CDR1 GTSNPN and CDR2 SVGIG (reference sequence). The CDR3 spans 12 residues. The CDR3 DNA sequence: TGTGCCTGGAGTGTAGGTCCCAACGAGCAGTACTTC. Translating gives CAWSVGPNEQYF.

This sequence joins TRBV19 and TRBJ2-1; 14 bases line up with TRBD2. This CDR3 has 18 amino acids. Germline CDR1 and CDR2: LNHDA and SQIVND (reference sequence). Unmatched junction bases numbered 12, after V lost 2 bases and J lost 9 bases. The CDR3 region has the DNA TGTGCCAGTAGTATAACCCTTGGGACTAGCGGGAGAGGTGGTGAGCAGTTCTTC. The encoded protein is CASSITLGTSGRGGEQFF.

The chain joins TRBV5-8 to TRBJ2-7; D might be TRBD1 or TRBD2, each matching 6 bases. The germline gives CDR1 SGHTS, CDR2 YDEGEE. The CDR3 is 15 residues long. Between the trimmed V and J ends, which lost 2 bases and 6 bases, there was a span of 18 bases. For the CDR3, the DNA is TGTGCCAGCAGCTTTCGGAGGGAAATCAGGGGCGAGCAGTACTTC. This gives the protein CASSFRREIRGEQYF.

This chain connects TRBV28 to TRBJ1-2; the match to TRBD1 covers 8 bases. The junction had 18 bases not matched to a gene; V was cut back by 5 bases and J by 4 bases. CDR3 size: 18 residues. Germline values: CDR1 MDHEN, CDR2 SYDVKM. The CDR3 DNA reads TGTGCCAGCAGTCAAGGTCCCCCAGGGGGCGTCCTCCTCTATGGCTACACCTTC. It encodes CASSQGPPGGVLLYGYTF.